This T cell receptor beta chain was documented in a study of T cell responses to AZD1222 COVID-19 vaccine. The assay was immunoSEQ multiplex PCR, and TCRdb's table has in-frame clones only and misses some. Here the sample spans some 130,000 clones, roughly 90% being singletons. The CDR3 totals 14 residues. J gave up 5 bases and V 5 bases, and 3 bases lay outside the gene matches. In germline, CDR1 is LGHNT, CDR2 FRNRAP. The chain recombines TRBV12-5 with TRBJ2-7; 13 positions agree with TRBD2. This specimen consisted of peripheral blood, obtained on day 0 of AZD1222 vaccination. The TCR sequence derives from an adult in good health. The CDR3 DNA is TGTGCTAGTGGTCAAGGACTAGCGGGAGACGAGCAGTACTTC. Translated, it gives CASGQGLAGDEQYF.